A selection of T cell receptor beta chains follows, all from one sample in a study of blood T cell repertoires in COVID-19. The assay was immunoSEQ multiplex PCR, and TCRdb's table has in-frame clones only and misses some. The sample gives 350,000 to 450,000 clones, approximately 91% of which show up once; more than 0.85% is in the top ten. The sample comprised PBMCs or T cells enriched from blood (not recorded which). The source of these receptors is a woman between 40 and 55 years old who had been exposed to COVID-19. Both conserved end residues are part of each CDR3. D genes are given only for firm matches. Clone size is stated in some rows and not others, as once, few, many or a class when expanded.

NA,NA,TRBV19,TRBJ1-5,TGTGCCAGTCTCAAAGCAGGGGCCCGTCAGCCCCAGCATTTT,CASLKAGARQPQHF
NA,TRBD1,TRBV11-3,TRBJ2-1,TGTGCCAGCAGCTCGGGTAGGGGGCGAGGTGAGCAGTTCTTC,CASSSGRGRGEQFF
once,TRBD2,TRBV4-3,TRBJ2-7,TGCGCCAGCAGCCAAGATTTCGGCCTAGCGGGAGAGTACGAGCAGTACTTC,CASSQDFGLAGEYEQYF
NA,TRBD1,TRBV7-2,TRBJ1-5,TGTGCCAGCAGGGGGACAGGCAATCAGCCCCAGCATTTT,CASRGTGNQPQHF
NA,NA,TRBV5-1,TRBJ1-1,TGCGCCAGCAGCTTGGTAGAGAGGACTGAAGCTTTCTTT,CASSLVERTEAFF
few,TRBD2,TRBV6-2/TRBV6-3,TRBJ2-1,TGTGCCAGCAGTACAGGGACTAGCGGGGGTAATGAGCAGTTCTTC,CASSTGTSGGNEQFF
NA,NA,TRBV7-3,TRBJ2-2,TGTGCCAGCAGCCAGGGTCAAGCGCCCGGGGAGCTGTTTTTT,CASSQGQAPGELFF
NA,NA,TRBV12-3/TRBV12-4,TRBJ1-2,TGTGCCAGCAGTTTTGGACAGATCTATGGCTACACCTTC,CASSFGQIYGYTF
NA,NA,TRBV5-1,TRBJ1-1,TGCGCCAGCAGCTCGAGAGGTCCCACTGAAGCTTTCTTT,CASSSRGPTEAFF
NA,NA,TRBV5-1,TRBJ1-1,TGCGCCAGCAGCTTTAATTCTTTAGGGGGGAACACTGAAGCTTTCTTT,CASSFNSLGGNTEAFF
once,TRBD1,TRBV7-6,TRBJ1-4,TGTGCCAGCGGCCCGGGACAGGGTGACCTTAATGAAAAACTGTTTTTT,CASGPGQGDLNEKLFF
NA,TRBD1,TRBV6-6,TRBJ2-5,TGTGCCGCGGCACCGGGACAGGGCCACCAAGAGACCCAGTACTTC,CAAAPGQGHQETQYF
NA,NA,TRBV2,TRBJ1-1,TGTGCCAGCAGTCCAGGGACACGAACCACTGAAGCTTTCTTT,CASSPGTRTTEAFF
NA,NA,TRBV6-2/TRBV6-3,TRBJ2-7,TGTGCCAGCAGTCCCGGACGGGAACGCTACGAGCAGTACTTC,CASSPGRERYEQYF
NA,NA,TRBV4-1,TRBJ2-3,TGCGCCAGCAGCCAAGAAGCGAGTAGCGGACCGAGCACAGATACGCAGTATTTT,CASSQEASSGPSTDTQYF
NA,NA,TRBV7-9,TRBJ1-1,TGTGCCAGCAGCCTAGCGGGACTTCTGAACACTGAAGCTTTCTTT,CASSLAGLLNTEAFF
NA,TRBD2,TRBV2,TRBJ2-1,TGTGCCAGCAGTGACCCGGGACTAGCGGGAGCTGATGAGCAGTTCTTC,CASSDPGLAGADEQFF
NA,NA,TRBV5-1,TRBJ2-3,TGCGCCAGCAGCTTGGTAACACTAGTAAGCACAGATACGCAGTATTTT,CASSLVTLVSTDTQYF
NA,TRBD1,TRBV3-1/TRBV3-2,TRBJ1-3,TGTGCCAGCAGCCGACCGCTGGGGGACAGGGGTGGGGACACATCTGGAAACACCATATATTTT,CASSRPLGDRGGDTSGNTIYF
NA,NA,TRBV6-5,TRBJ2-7,TGTGCCACCGGGGAATACGAGCAGTACTTC,CATGEYEQYF
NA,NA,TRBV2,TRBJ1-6,TGTGCCAGCAGTCAAAATTCACCCCTCCACTTT,CASSQNSPLHF
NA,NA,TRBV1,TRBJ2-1,TGCACCAGCAGCCAAGAATGGCTAGCGGGAGGACATAAACACCCACGTTCCTACAATGAGCAGTTCTTC,CTSSQEWLAGGHKHPRSYNEQFF
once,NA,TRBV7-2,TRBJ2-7,TGTGCCAGCAGCTATTACAGGACCCTCTACGAGCAGTACTTC,CASSYYRTLYEQYF
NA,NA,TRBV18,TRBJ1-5,TGTGCCAGCGCCCTGGACAGTACGAGCAATCAGCCCCAGCATTTT,CASALDSTSNQPQHF
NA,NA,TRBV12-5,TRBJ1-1,TGTGCTAGTGGTCTGGGGGTCGGGACTGAAGCTTTCTTT,CASGLGVGTEAFF
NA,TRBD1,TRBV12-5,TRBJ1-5,TGTGCTAGTGGTTTGGCACGGACAGGGGGCAATCAGCCCCAGCATTTT,CASGLARTGGNQPQHF
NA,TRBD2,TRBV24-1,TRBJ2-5,TGTGCCACCAGTGATTGGGGGACTAAGGATCAAGAGACCCAGTACTTC,CATSDWGTKDQETQYF
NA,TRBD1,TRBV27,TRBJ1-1,TGTGCCAGCAGGATTCCTCTAACAGGGGTAACTGAAGCTTTCTTT,CASRIPLTGVTEAFF
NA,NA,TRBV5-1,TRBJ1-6,TGCGCCAGCAGCTTGCGGGGCCAGGATCCCGGGAGCTCCTATAATTCACCCCTCCACTTT,CASSLRGQDPGSSYNSPLHF
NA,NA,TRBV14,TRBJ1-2,TGTGCCAGCAGCCACAGGGGTTCCCTTAACTATGGCTACACCTTC,CASSHRGSLNYGYTF
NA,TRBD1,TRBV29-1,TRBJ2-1,TGCAGCGTTCTGGGACAGGGTGTAATTTCGCAGTTCTTC,CSVLGQGVISQFF
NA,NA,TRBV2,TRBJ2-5,TGTGCCAGCAGTGTCGAGGAGACCCAGTACTTC,CASSVEETQYF
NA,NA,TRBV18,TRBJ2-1,TGTGCCAGCTCACCATTAGTCGGTGAGCAGTTCTTC,CASSPLVGEQFF
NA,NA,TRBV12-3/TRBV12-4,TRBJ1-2,TGTGCCAGCAGCCGCTATGGCTACACCTTC,CASSRYGYTF
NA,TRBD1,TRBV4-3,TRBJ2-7,TGCGCCAGCAGCGAAGCGACAGGGAAAAGATACGAGCAGTACTTC,CASSEATGKRYEQYF
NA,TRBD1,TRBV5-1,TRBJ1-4,TGCGCCAGCAGCCCCAGGGGACAGGGGGTAGGTGAAAAACTGTTTTTT,CASSPRGQGVGEKLFF
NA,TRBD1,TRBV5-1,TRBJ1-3,TGCGCCAGCAGCTCCAGGGACAGACCCTCTGGAAACACCATATATTTT,CASSSRDRPSGNTIYF
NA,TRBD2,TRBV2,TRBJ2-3,TGTGCCAGCAGGGCCTCGCGGGGGGGCCGGGGCACAGATACGCAGTATTTT,CASRASRGGRGTDTQYF
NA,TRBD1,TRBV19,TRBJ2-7,TGTGCCAGTAGTCCCGGGACAGGAGCCTACGAGCAGTACTTC,CASSPGTGAYEQYF
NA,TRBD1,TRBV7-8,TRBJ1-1,TGTGCCAGCAGCATGACAGGGCTGAACACTGAAGCTTTCTTT,CASSMTGLNTEAFF
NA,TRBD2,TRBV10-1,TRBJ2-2,TGCGCCAGCAGCGGGATAGCGGGGGAGGTCACCGGGGAGCTGTTTTTT,CASSGIAGEVTGELFF
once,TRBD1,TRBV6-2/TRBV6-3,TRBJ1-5,TGTGCCAGCAGTTCCCCCGGGACAGGAGACGCGCTTCGGCAGCCCCAGCATTTT,CASSSPGTGDALRQPQHF